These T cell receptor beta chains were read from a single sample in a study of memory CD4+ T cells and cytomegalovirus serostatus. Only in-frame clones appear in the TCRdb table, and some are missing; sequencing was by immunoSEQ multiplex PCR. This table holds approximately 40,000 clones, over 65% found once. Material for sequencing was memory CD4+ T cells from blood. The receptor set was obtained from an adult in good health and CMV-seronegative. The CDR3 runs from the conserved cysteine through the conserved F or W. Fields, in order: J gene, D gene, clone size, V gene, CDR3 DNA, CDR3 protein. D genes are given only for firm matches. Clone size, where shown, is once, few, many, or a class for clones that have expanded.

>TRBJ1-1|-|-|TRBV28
TGTGCCAGCAGTGCTGTGTGGACAGCGAACACTGAAGCTTTCTTT
CASSAVWTANTEAFF
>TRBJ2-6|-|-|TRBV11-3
TGTGCCAGTATGGGGTCGACGATAATCTCTGGGGCCAACGTCCTGACTTTC
CASMGSTIISGANVLTF
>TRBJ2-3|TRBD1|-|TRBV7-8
TGTGCCAGCAGGGCCCAGGGGGCTTTCGGCACAGATACGCAGTATTTT
CASRAQGAFGTDTQYF
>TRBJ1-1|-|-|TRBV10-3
TGTGCCATCAGTGATCAGTGGAACACTGAAGCTTTCTTT
CAISDQWNTEAFF
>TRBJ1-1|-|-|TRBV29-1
TGCAGCGTTGTGTTAACCGAAGCTTTCTTT
CSVVLTEAFF
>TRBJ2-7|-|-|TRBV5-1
TGCGCCAGCAGCCCGTCCAGTGTCTCCTACGAGCAGTACTTC
CASSPSSVSYEQYF
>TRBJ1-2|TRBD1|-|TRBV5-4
TGTGCCAGCAGCACCGGACAGGGTAGTAACTATGGCTACACCTTC
CASSTGQGSNYGYTF
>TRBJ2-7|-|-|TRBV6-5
TGTGCCACCGGGCCCGGGGGACAACGTACGAGCACCGAGTACTTC
CATGPGGQRTSTEYF
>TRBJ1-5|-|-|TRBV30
TGTGCCTGGAGTAAAGGAGGCAATCAGCCCCAGCATTTT
CAWSKGGNQPQHF
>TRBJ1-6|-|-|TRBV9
TGTGCCAGCAGCGTAGGACCAGGTATCCATAATTCACCCCTCCACTTT
CASSVGPGIHNSPLHF
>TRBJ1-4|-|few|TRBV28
TGTGCCAGCAGCCGCGGGAGGGGGTTCGATGAAAAACTGTTTTTT
CASSRGRGFDEKLFF
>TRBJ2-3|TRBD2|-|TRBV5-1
TGCGCCAGCAGCTTGTGGACTAGCGGGAGGGGAGATACGCAGTATTTT
CASSLWTSGRGDTQYF
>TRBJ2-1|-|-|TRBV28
TGTGCCAGCGGTGATAGGGCCGAGCAGTTCTTC
CASGDRAEQFF
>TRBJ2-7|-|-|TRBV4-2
TGTGCCAGCAGCCAAGACTTAAACAGTTGGGAGCAGTACTTC
CASSQDLNSWEQYF
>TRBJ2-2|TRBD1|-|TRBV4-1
TGCGCCAGCAGCCAATTCAACAGGGGAAACACCGGGGAGCTGTTTTTT
CASSQFNRGNTGELFF
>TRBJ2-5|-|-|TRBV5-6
TGTGCCAGCAGCTTGTATGTTAGCAGGGGAGAGACCCAGTACTTC
CASSLYVSRGETQYF